This T cell receptor (beta chain) comes out of a study of vaccination and CD4 T cells after COVID-19. This clonotype was seen a few times. The antigen remains unidentified. Once obtained from cultured CD4+ T cells, the DNA was sequenced using the Oncomine TCR Beta short-read assay. MiXCR, applied by TCRdb to the PCR reads, yields one record per CDR3 protein. Found here are 9,500 to 15,000 distinct CDR3 sequences, 45% to 50% of them singletons; the top ten hold nearly 20%. The CDR3 is 14 residues long. The V end was cut by 7 bases, the J end by 0 bases, with 13 bases between. The germline V gene has CDR1 MNHNS and CDR2 SASEGT. Treatment: approximately nine-day PBMC culture with coronavirus spike peptide pools or control peptides (ViraFEST assay).

The TCR comes from a human donor who had recovered from COVID-19. The sequenced sample was CD4+ T cells from blood, cultured in vitro. The rearrangement joins TRBV6-1 to TRBJ2-7; D gene uncertain. CDR3 DNA: TGTGCCAGCACCAGTATAGTGAGCTCCTACGAGCAGTACTTC. This gives the protein CASTSIVSSYEQYF.